The T cell receptor beta chain described here comes from a study of CD8+CD57+ T cells in acquired aplastic anemia. Study details: Mean DNA quantity obtained from sorted CD4+ and CD8+ cells was about 3 ug. Study findings and constraints: Found in both controls and patients were around 30 CD8+ CDR3 sequences.

Patients chosen for sequencing had shown CD8+CD57+ cell expansion by flow cytometry. Severe acquired aplastic anemia was present in all patients. The template for TCR beta VDJ and CDR3 sequence profiling was genomic DNA. MiXCR, applied by TCRdb to the reads, yields one record per CDR3 protein. The sample holds just over 450,000 distinct CDR3 sequences; around 33% are singletons and the top ten take nearly 0.85%. Germline CDR1 reads SNHLY; CDR2 reads FYNNEI. The ends lost 0 bases at V and 3 bases at J; junction bases unmatched: 22. This CDR3 is built from 21 residues. In its sample, this clonotype was seen many times. Its specificity is not known.

This clonotype was obtained from a human donor with aplastic anemia. The chain combines TRBV2 with TRBJ1-2; 7 bases map to TRBD1. Sequenced material: sorted CD4+, CD8+, or CD8+CD57+ T cells (not recorded which) from PBMCs. CDR3 sequence: CASSEAVLPPTGQLPDYGYTF. The CDR3 DNA reads as TGTGCCAGCAGTGAAGCGGTCCTCCCCCCGACGGGACAGCTCCCCGACTATGGCTACACCTTC.